A selection of T cell receptor beta chains follows, all from one sample in a study of blood T cell repertoires in COVID-19. Only in-frame clones appear in the TCRdb table, and some are missing; sequencing was by immunoSEQ multiplex PCR. The data show tens of thousands of clones, around 82% seen once. Sequencing input: peripheral blood. These receptors were taken from a man older than 75 with active COVID-19. The CDR3 runs from the conserved cysteine through the conserved F or W. Each record gives: V gene, clone size, CDR3 length, CDR3 protein. Size values are once, few and many counts, or a class for expanded clones, and some rows have none.

TRBV4-3	few	13	CARGSILPTEAFF
TRBV24-1	.	16	CATSDRSAGAYNEQFF
TRBV6-5	.	12	CASSPGGKALHF
TRBV28	.	14	CASSLDYLNTEAFF
TRBV28	.	13	CASSYTPGYEQYF
TRBV4-2	.	15	CASSQDTRGGSEAFF
TRBV7-3	.	14	CASALSGGYNEQFF
TRBV6-5	.	15	CASRNGGQGSTEAFF
TRBV30	.	11	CAWRRNQPQHF
TRBV28	.	15	CASSIPTGGGYGYTF
TRBV28	.	16	CASSWPLAVSTDTQYF
TRBV19	.	16	CASSISQGGSYNEQFF
TRBV20-1	.	13	CSASQTFDQPQHF
TRBV4-3	.	16	CASSRWEGTGGNEQYF
TRBV27	.	14	CVTLAGESTDTQYF
TRBV12-3/TRBV12-4	once	11	CASSITGELFF
TRBV6-7	once	19	CASRSNRTSGGRNTGELFF
TRBV11-2	.	14	CASSPMTNSYEQYF
TRBV18	.	14	CASSPQGHYETQYF
TRBV12-3/TRBV12-4	.	13	CASSFHGGNTIYF
TRBV7-9	.	14	CASSLATGYQPQHF
TRBV18	many	14	CASSRNNRNTEAFF
TRBV28	.	17	CASSTQAPGQISYEQYF
TRBV7-2	.	15	CASSLQGTAGNTIYF
TRBV7-6	.	15	CASSLQGLYTDTQYF
TRBV28	.	17	CASSGFRQGNSNQPQHF
TRBV19	.	19	CASSPRRTSGVRDQETQYF
TRBV6-5	once	15	CASSNPTVLRTEAFF
TRBV6-4	.	14	CASSEGTSGSQQFF
TRBV9	.	16	CASSVAAQRNTGELFF
TRBV7-2	.	18	CASRDGQGPDSGANVLTF
TRBV19	.	14	CASSPRDRVKPQHF